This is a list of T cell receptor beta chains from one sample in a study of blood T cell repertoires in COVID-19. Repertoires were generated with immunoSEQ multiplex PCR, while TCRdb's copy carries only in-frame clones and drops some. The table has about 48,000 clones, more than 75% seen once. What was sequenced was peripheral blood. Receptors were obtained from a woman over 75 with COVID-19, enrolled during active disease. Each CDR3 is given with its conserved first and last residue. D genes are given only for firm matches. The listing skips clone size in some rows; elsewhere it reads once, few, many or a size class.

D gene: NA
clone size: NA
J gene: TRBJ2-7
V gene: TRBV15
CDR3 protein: CATSVHGYEQYF
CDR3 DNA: TGTGCCACCAGCGTTCACGGTTACGAGCAGTACTTC

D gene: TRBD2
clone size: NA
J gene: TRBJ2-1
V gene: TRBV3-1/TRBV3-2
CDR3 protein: CASSQAVTSGRNEQFF
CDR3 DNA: TGTGCCAGCAGCCAAGCAGTGACTAGCGGGCGGAATGAGCAGTTCTTC

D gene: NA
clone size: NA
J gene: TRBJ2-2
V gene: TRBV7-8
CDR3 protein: CASSLLAQGTGELFF
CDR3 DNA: TGTGCCAGCAGCTTACTAGCGCAAGGCACCGGGGAGCTGTTTTTT

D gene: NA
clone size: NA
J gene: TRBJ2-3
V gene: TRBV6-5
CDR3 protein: CASSYHGLLGAAQYF
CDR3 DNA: TGTGCCAGCAGTTACCACGGGTTATTGGGGGCCGCGCAGTATTTT

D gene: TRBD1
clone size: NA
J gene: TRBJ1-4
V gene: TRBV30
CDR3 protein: CASTRTGATNEKLFF
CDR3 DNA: TGTGCCTCCACCCGGACAGGAGCAACTAATGAAAAACTGTTTTTT

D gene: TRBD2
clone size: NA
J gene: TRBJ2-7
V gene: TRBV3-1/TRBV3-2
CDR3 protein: CASSQPRDYSYEQYF
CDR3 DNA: TGTGCCAGCAGCCAGCCCCGGGACTACTCCTACGAGCAGTACTTC

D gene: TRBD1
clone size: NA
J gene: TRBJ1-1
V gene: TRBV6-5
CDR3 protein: CASIPGGSNTEAFF
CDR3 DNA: TGTGCCAGCATACCAGGGGGGTCGAACACTGAAGCTTTCTTT

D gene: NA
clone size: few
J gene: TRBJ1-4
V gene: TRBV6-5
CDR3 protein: CASSLPTASGKLFF
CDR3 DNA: TGTGCCAGCAGTCTCCCGACTGCGTCCGGAAAACTGTTTTTT

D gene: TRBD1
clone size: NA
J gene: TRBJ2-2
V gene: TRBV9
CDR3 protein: CASSVVTGGTGELFF
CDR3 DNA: TGTGCCAGCAGCGTAGTGACAGGGGGCACCGGGGAGCTGTTTTTT

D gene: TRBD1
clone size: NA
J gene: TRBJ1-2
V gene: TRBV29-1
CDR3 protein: CSVVVGTGGNYGYTF
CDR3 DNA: TGCAGCGTTGTCGTGGGGACAGGGGGTAACTATGGCTACACCTTC

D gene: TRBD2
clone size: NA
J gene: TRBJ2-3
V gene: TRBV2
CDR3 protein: CASSEQGGGVSTDTQYF
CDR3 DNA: TGTGCCAGCAGTGAACAGGGCGGGGGGGTTAGCACAGATACGCAGTATTTT

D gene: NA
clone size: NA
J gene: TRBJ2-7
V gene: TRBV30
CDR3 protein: CAWSPKTATGKPYEQYF
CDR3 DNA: TGTGCCTGGAGTCCTAAGACCGCCACAGGGAAACCCTACGAGCAGTACTTC

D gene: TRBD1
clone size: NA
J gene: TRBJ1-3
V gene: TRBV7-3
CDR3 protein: CASSLGFRGDTIYF
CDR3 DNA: TGTGCCAGCAGCTTAGGGTTCAGGGGGGACACCATATATTTT

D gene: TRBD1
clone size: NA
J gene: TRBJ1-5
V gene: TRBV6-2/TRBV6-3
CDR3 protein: CASSYSGTGSNQPQHF
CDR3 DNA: TGTGCCAGCAGTTACTCAGGGACAGGGAGCAATCAGCCCCAGCATTTT

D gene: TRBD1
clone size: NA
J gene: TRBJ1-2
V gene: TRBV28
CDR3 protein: CASRALGTGRYGYTF
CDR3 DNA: TGTGCCAGCAGGGCCTTGGGGACAGGCCGCTATGGCTACACCTTC

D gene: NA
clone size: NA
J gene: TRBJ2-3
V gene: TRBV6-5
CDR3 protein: CASRLTRVDTQYF
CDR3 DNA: TGTGCCAGCAGGCTTACTAGGGTAGATACGCAGTATTTT

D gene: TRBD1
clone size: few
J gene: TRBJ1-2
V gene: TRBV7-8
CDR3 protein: CASSLLGQDYGYTF
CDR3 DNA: TGTGCCAGCAGCTTACTGGGACAGGATTATGGCTACACCTTC

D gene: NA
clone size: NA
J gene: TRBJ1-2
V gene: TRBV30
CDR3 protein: CACPRGGVTGYTF
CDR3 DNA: TGTGCCTGCCCCCGGGGGGGGGTAACAGGCTACACCTTC

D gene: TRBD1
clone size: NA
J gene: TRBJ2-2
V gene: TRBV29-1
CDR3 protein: CSVDRSNTGELFF
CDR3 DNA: TGCAGCGTGGACAGGAGTAACACCGGGGAGCTGTTTTTT

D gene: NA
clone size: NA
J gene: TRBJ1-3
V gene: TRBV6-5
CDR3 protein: CASSYGGARGNTIYF
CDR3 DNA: TGTGCCAGCAGTTATGGAGGGGCGCGTGGAAACACCATATATTTT

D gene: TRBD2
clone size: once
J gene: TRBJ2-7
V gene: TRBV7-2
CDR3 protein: CASSFLGLESLYEQYF
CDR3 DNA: TGTGCCAGCAGCTTCCTAGGACTAGAGTCGCTCTACGAGCAGTACTTC

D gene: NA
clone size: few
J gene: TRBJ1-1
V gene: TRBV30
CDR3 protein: CAWSASSPPGAEAFF
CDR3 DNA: TGTGCCTGGAGTGCCTCCAGCCCCCCCGGGGCTGAAGCTTTCTTT

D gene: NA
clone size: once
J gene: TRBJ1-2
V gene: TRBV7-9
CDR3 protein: CASSLSQSIYGYTF
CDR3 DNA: TGTGCCAGCAGCTTAAGTCAGTCCATCTATGGCTACACCTTC

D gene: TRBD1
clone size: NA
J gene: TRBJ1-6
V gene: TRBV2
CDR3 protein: CASSETGVGSPLHF
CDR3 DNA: TGTGCCAGCAGTGAAACAGGGGTAGGTTCACCCCTCCACTTT

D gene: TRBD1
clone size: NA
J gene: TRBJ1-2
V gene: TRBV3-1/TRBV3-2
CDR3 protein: CASSQGDRVGQRGYTF
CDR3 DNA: TGTGCCAGCAGCCAAGGGGACAGGGTCGGGCAGCGTGGCTACACCTTC

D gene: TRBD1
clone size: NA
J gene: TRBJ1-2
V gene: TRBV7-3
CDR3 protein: CASSSSRGQGSYTF
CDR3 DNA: TGTGCCAGCAGCTCAAGTCGGGGACAGGGAAGCTACACCTTC

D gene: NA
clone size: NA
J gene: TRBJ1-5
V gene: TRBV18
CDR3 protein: CASSTTDAGQPQHF
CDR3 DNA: TGTGCCAGCTCAACGACGGACGCGGGGCAGCCCCAGCATTTT

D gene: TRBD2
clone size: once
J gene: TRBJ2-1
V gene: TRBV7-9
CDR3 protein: CASSQRGTSGSNEQFF
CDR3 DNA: TGTGCCAGCAGCCAAAGGGGGACTAGCGGATCCAATGAGCAGTTCTTC

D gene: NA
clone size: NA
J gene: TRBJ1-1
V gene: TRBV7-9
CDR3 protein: CASSFGQHEGTEAFF
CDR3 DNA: TGTGCCAGCAGCTTCGGCCAACATGAGGGCACTGAAGCTTTCTTT

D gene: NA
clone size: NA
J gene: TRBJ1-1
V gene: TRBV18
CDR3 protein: CASSPGQNTEAFF
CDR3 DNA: TGTGCCAGCTCCCCGGGACAAAACACTGAAGCTTTCTTT

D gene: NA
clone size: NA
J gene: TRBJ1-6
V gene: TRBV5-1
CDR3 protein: CASRERERNNSPLHF
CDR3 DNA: TGCGCCAGCAGAGAGAGGGAGCGGAATAATTCACCCCTCCACTTT

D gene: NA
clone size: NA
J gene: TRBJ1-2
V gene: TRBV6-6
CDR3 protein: CASSYAREGGYTF
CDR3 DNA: TGTGCCAGCAGTTACGCCCGGGAGGGTGGCTACACCTTC

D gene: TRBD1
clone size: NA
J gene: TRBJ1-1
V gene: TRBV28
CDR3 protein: CASSSGTAYTEAFF
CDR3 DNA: TGTGCCAGCAGCTCGGGGACAGCTTACACTGAAGCTTTCTTT

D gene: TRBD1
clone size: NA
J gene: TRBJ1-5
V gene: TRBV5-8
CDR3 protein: CASSLGNLGGRNQPQHF
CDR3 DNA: TGTGCCAGCAGCTTGGGGAACTTAGGGGGCCGAAATCAGCCCCAGCATTTT

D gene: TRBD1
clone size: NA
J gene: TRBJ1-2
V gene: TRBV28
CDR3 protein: CASSRYGTGFWGYTF
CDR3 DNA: TGTGCCAGCAGCCGATATGGGACAGGGTTTTGGGGCTACACCTTC

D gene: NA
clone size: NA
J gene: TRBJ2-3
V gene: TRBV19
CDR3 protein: CASSLVEGGDTQYF
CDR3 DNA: TGTGCCAGTAGCTTGGTAGAAGGGGGAGATACGCAGTATTTT

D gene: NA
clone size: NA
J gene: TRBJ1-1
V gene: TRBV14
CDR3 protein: CASSQEVRGTEAFF
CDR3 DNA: TGTGCCAGCAGCCAAGAGGTCCGGGGCACTGAAGCTTTCTTT

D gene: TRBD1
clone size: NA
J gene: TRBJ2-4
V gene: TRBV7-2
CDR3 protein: CASSLERGTGRNIQYF
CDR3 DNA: TGTGCCAGCAGCTTAGAGAGGGGGACAGGGCGAAACATTCAGTACTTC

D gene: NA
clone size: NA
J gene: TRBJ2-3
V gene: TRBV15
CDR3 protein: CATKRQDTDTQYF
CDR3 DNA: TGTGCCACCAAGCGGCAAGACACAGATACGCAGTATTTT

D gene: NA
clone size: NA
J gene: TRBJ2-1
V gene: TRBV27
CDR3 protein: CASSPYTSYNEQFF
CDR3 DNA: TGTGCCAGCAGCCCTTACACCTCCTACAATGAGCAGTTCTTC

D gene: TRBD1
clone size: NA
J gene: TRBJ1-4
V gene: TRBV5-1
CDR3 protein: CASSLDRGLGSEKLFF
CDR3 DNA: TGCGCCAGCAGCTTGGACAGGGGGCTCGGTAGTGAAAAACTGTTTTTT

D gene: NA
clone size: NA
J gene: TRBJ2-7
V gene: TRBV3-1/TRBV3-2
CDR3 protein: CASSQDQTYEQYF
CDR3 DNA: TGTGCCAGCAGCCAAGACCAGACCTACGAGCAGTACTTC

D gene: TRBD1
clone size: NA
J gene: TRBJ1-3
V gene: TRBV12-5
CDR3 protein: CASGLVLMTGGRGNTIYF
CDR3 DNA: TGTGCTAGTGGTTTGGTACTAATGACAGGGGGCCGGGGAAACACCATATATTTT

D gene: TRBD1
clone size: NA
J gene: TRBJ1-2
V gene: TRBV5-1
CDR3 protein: CASSLALGGQGGYTF
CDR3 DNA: TGCGCCAGCAGCTTGGCCCTAGGGGGCCAAGGTGGCTACACCTTC